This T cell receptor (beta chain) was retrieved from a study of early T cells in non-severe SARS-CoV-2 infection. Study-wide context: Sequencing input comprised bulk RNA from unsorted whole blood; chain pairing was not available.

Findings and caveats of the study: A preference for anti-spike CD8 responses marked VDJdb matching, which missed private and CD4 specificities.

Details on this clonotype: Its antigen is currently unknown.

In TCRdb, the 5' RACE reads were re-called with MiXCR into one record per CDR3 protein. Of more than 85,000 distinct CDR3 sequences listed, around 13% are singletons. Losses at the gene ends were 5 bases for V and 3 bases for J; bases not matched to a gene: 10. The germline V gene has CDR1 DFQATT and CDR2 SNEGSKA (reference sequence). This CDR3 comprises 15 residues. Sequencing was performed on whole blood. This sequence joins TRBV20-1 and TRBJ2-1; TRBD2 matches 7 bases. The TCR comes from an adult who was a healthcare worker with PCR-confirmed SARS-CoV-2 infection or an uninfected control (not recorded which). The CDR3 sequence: CSAGRWLADYNEQFF. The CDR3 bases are TGCAGTGCTGGTCGGTGGCTAGCGGACTACAATGAGCAGTTCTTC.